The 9 T cell receptor beta chains reported below all come from one sample, sequenced in a study of shared T cell receptors in the human thymus. The assay was immunoSEQ multiplex PCR, and TCRdb's table has in-frame clones only and misses some. Of some 700,000 clones listed, 70% to 90% were seen once; the top ten hold approximately 0.01%. The sample also formed part of further work on human thymus T cells.

Sequencing was carried out using thymocytes. These receptors were collected from a girl less than two years old with a congenital heart defect.

The V gene is TRBV5-1, the J gene TRBJ1-4; no clear D gene. The germline CDR1 and CDR2 sequences are SGHRS and YFSETQ. CDR3 length: 15 amino acids. V lost 4 bases and J 12 bases, leaving 22 bases between the germline ends. CDR3 sequence (DNA): TGCGCCAGCAGCCCCCGTAATTCCGAGAAAAAAGAACTGTTTTTT. The encoded protein is CASSPRNSEKKELFF.

The chain couples TRBV5-1 to TRBJ1-1; 7 nucleotides line up with TRBD1. V dropped 4 bases and J dropped 3; count of bases not matched to a gene: 9. Per germline, CDR1 SGHRS and CDR2 YFSETQ. The CDR3 extends over 15 amino acids. The CDR3 DNA is TGCGCCAGCAGCATTATCCGACAGGGCCACACTGAAGCTTTCTTT. Translation gives CASSIIRQGHTEAFF.

The chain links TRBV5-1 to TRBJ1-2; TRBD1 matches at 7 bases. This CDR3 has 14 amino acids. Germline CDR1 is SGHRS and CDR2 is YFSETQ. The J segment lost 3 bases and the V segment lost 4 bases, leaving 6 bases of the junction unmatched. The CDR3 DNA sequence: TGCGCCAGCAGCCCGACAGGGTTGGACTATGGCTACACCTTC. It yields the protein CASSPTGLDYGYTF.

This clone was observed a handful of times. The V and J genes are TRBV6-6 and TRBJ1-1; D gene unclear. The length of the CDR3 is 12 residues. V lost 7 bases and J lost 4, with 10 bases in between. From germline, CDR1 is MNHNY and CDR2 SVGAGI (reference sequence). CDR3 loop: CASTGMGTEAFF. In DNA form, the CDR3 reads TGTGCCAGCACCGGGATGGGCACTGAAGCTTTCTTT.

The chain couples TRBV9 to TRBJ1-4; the D gene is possibly TRBD1 (6 bases). This CDR3 has 15 residues. With 0 bases removed from V and 8 bases from J, the gap between germline ends came to 14 bases. Germline-derived CDR1 and CDR2 are SGDLS and YYNGEE. The CDR3 loop reads CASSVAAGADEKLFF. The CDR3 DNA follows: TGTGCCAGCAGCGTAGCGGCAGGGGCAGACGAAAAACTGTTTTTT.

V gene TRBV5-4 combines with J gene TRBJ2-3; the D gene is possibly TRBD2 (6 bases). Per germline, CDR1 SGHNT and CDR2 YYREEE (reference sequence). The germline V and J ends were trimmed by 3 bases and 2 bases, with 19 bases remaining between them. The CDR3 totals 17 residues. The CDR3 nucleotides read TGTGCCAGCAGCTGTAACGACCCACTGGACTACACAGATACGCAGTATTTT. Protein sequence: CASSCNDPLDYTDTQYF.

The rearrangement joins TRBV28 to TRBJ1-2; 7 bases map to TRBD1. This CDR3 has 15 residues. J gave up 6 bases and V 3 bases, and 10 bases lay outside the gene matches. CDR1 is MDHEN and CDR2 is SYDVKM in the germline V gene. This chain's CDR3 is CASSLDRSGGNGYTF. The CDR3 nucleotides read TGTGCCAGCAGTTTGGACAGGTCTGGGGGGAATGGCTACACCTTC.

The rearrangement links TRBV7-3 to TRBJ1-1; D is undetermined. The ends were cut back, 1 base at V and 3 bases at J, with 9 bases in the middle. The CDR3 has 14 residues. Germline V gene sequence: CDR1 SGHTA, CDR2 FQGTGA. The CDR3 DNA is TGTGCCAGCAGCTTAATTCCAGGTTACACTGAAGCTTTCTTT. Its protein is CASSLIPGYTEAFF.

V is TRBV6-5 and J is TRBJ2-5, with a weak D call TRBD1 (5 bases). The J call is uncertain, as TRBJ2-7 better fits the DNA end. The germline CDR1 and CDR2 sequences are MNHEY and SVGAGI. The CDR3 is 14 amino acids. The DNA for the CDR3 is TGTGCCAGCAGTTACACTGACAGCCGCTACGAGCAGTACTTC. As protein: CASSYTDSRYEQYF.